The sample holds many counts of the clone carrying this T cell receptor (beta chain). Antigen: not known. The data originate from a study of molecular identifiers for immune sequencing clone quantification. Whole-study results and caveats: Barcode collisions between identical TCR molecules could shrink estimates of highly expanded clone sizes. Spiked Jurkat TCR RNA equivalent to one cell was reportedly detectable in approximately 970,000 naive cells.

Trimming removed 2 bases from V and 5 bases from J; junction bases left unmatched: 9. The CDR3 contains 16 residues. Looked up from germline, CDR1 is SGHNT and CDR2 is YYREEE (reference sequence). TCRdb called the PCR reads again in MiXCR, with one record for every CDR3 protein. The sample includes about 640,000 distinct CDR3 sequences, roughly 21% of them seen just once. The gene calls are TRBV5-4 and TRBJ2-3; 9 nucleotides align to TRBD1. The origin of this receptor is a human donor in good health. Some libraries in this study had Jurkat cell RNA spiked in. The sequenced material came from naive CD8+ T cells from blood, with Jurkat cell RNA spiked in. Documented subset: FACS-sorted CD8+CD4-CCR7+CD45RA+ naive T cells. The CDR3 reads CASSLSGTGLKDTQYF. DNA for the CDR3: TGTGCCAGCAGCTTAAGCGGGACAGGGTTAAAAGATACGCAGTATTTT.